The T cell receptor beta chain described here comes from a study of OX40 agonist ivuxolimab in advanced cancers. Concerning the study at large: The costimulatory receptor OX40 (CD134) was targeted by ivuxolimab, a fully human IgG2 agonistic monoclonal antibody. Intravenous ivuxolimab was administered to patients every 2 weeks at six dose levels: 0.01, 0.1, 0.3, 1.5, 3 and 10 mg/kg. Of the approximately 54 dose-escalation patients, hepatocellular carcinoma was present in about 20, melanoma in roughly 15, renal cell carcinoma in 9 and head and neck cancer in 9. In the dose-escalation cohort, around four fifths of patients were male, and the mean age was 60 years with a range of about 20 to 90. Patients were allowed to have had prior anti-PD-1, anti-PD-L1 or anti-CTLA-4 therapy, and around two fifths of the dose-escalation patients had been treated with checkpoint inhibitors. Partial responses occurred in three dose-escalation patients, of whom one had hepatocellular carcinoma and two had cutaneous melanoma. The point of sequencing TCRbeta in the periphery was to test whether ivuxolimab changed TCR sequence diversity and drove clonal T-cell expansion. The paper describes the monotherapy dose-escalation part (N = 52 patients) of the phase I trial of ivuxolimab. General study outcomes and caveats: Which antigens the clonally expanded peripheral T cells were specific for was not determined. After ivuxolimab, CD8+ T cells had more expanded clones than CD4+ T cells on average. At doses of 0.1 to 3.0 mg/kg, clonal expansion of both CD4+ and CD8+ blood T cells was observed from baseline to week 6. Low levels of normalized T-cell clonal expansion were also shown by some nonresponding patients. In the 0.1-3.0 mg/kg groups, partial responders were among the patients with the lowest normalized peripheral clonal expansion, particularly in CD8+ T cells.

Trimming takes 8 bases off V and 0 bases off J; junction bases not matched to a gene: 11. The CDR3 starts with the cysteine, ends with the phenylalanine, and has 17 residues. Only CDR3 DNA is held: 51 bases, read in frame from base 1. CDR1 and CDR2, looked up from the germline V gene, are SNHLY and FYNNEI. Concerning this clone itself: Its target antigen remains unknown. No qualities accompany the bases; no much larger clone lies one base away.

The trial excluded patients who had a history of autoimmune disease or were on systemic immunosuppression. In every dose cohort, peripheral blood was drawn for TCR sequencing at baseline, cycle 4 day 1, and cycle 7 day 1. Samples came from an open-label, multicenter, first-in-human phase I dose-escalation trial of ivuxolimab. Adults with locally advanced or metastatic melanoma, renal cell, hepatocellular, or head and neck squamous cell carcinoma were enrolled in the trial. CD4+ and CD8+ T cells were sorted separately from peripheral blood before TCR sequencing. Genomic DNA was isolated from the sorted cells so that the TCRbeta CDR3 region could be sequenced. TCRbeta CDR3 regions were sequenced using the immunoSEQ Assay. TCRdb took this table from immuneACCESS and kept in-frame rearrangements with V and J called. Such tables lack part of the clones; where checked against another copy, unresolved V genes explain under half of the gap, and the rest is unexplained. The sample profile shows about 41,000 clones; around 87% of them were found once. The top ten hold roughly 3.6% of the sample.

This receptor was identified in an adult with an advanced solid tumor such as melanoma, head and neck, liver or kidney cancer. The sequencing here drew on CD4+ or CD8+ T cells sorted from blood, taken in a trial of the OX40 agonist ivuxolimab. The chain employs TRBV2 and TRBJ2-2; 8 bases in the middle match TRBD1. The CDR3 corresponds to CASWGQDYPANTGELFF. The nucleotides read TGTGCCAGCTGGGGACAGGATTATCCCGCGAACACCGGGGAGCTGTTTTTT.